This T cell receptor beta chain came from a study of CD8 T cells in Susac syndrome. Study context: Sequencing included Susac syndrome patients, about 6 of them with active disease and under ten in remission.

Trimming stripped 0 bases from V and 1 base from J, with 13 bases between. Germline V gives CDR1 GTSNPN, CDR2 SVGIG (reference sequence). The CDR3 is made up of 16 amino acids. TEMRA cells were FACS-enriched, while CD8+ and CD4+ T cells were negatively isolated. Reverse transcription of roughly 0.5 to 1 ug RNA was carried out with random hexamers. The authors amplified TCR beta CDR3 across 54 Vbeta and 13 Jbeta using immunoSEQ multiplex PCR. TCRdb passed the immunoSEQ multiplex PCR reads through MiXCR, listing each CDR3 protein once. The table has around 53,000 distinct CDR3 sequences, 95% seen once. The receptor's source is a human donor with Susac syndrome. The chain joins TRBV30 to TRBJ1-5, with unresolved D. The sample taken for sequencing was CD8+ T cells from PBMCs. CDR3 region: CAWSVPRGTSNQPQHF. The CDR3 bases are TGTGCCTGGAGTGTACCACGTGGAACGAGCAATCAGCCCCAGCATTTT.